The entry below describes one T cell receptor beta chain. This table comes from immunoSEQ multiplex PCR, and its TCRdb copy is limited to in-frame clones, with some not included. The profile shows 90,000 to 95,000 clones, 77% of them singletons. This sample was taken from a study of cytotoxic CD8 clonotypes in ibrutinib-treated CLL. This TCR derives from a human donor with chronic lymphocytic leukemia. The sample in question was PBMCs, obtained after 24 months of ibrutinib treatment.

CDR3 nucleotide sequence: TGTGCCAGCTCACCCCTGCCGGGGGCCGCATCTTCAGATACGCAGTATTTT. This sequence encodes CASSPLPGAASSDTQYF. This sequence joins TRBV18 and TRBJ2-3; D could derive from TRBD1 or TRBD2 (6 bases each). Trimming cost V 3 bases and J 4 bases, with 20 bases left between them. CDR3 length equals 17 residues. The germline V gene encodes CDR1 KGHSH and CDR2 LQKENI. The full variable domain, rest sourced from reference TRBV18 and TRBJ2-3, is NAGVMQNPRHLVRRRGQEARLRCSPMKGHSHVYWYRQLPEEGLKFMVYLQKENIIDESGMPKERFSAEFPKEGPSILRIQQVVRGDSAAYFCASSPLPGAASSDTQYFGPGTRLTVL.